A selection of T cell receptor beta chains follows, all from one sample in a study of T cell repertoires in cytomegalovirus infection. Via MiXCR, TCRdb re-called the reads, giving one row per CDR3 protein. The data contain over 150,000 distinct CDR3 sequences, approximately 17% of them singletons. The sequencing sample was made of CD8+ T cells from PBMCs. These receptors originate from a human donor in good health (CMV status not recorded). Some clones in this sample may be carry-over from other donors' samples. CDR3s include the opening cysteine and the closing phenylalanine or tryptophan. Each record gives: V gene, J gene, D gene, clone size, CDR3 protein, CDR3 DNA. D genes are given only for firm matches. Only some rows state a clone size, as once, few, many or a class for expanded clones.

>TRBV2|TRBJ2-7|-|-
CASSRVSYEQYF
TGTGCCAGCAGCAGGGTCTCCTACGAGCAGTACTTC
>TRBV12-3/TRBV12-4|TRBJ2-3|-|-
CASSLDPKTQYF
TGTGCCAGCAGTTTAGACCCGAAGACGCAGTATTTT
>TRBV7-6|TRBJ2-1|TRBD2|-
CASSLAGGGMARGKQFF
TGTGCCAGCAGCCTGGCGGGCGGGGGGATGGCAAGGGGGAAGCAGTTCTTC
>TRBV4-1|TRBJ2-1|-|few
CASSQDELAQFF
TGCGCCAGCAGCCAAGACGAGCTAGCCCAGTTCTTC
>TRBV7-9|TRBJ2-7|-|few
CASSLEGPEQYF
TGTGCCAGCAGCTTAGAGGGGCCGGAGCAGTACTTC
>TRBV9|TRBJ2-7|-|-
CASSASSASHFYEQYF
TGTGCCAGCAGCGCCAGCAGTGCATCCCATTTCTACGAGCAGTACTTC
>TRBV28|TRBJ2-7|-|-
CASRAANYEQYF
TGTGCCAGCAGGGCTGCGAATTACGAGCAGTACTTC
>TRBV12-3/TRBV12-4|TRBJ1-1|TRBD1|few
CASTSGGGYTEAFF
TGTGCCAGCACCTCAGGGGGTGGGTACACTGAAGCTTTCTTT
>TRBV6-5|TRBJ2-1|-|-
CASSYRQGTYNEQFF
TGTGCCAGCAGTTACAGGCAGGGGACCTACAATGAGCAGTTCTTC
>TRBV25-1|TRBJ1-1|TRBD1|few
CATETGGTEAFF
TGTGCCACCGAGACAGGGGGCACTGAAGCTTTCTTT
>TRBV7-2|TRBJ2-7|-|few
CASSLGSSRMRVYEQYF
TGTGCCAGCAGCTTAGGATCCTCACGGATGCGGGTCTACGAGCAGTACTTC
>TRBV7-9|TRBJ1-1|-|few
CASQRGDWRNTEAFF
TGTGCCAGCCAACGTGGTGACTGGAGGAACACTGAAGCTTTCTTT
>TRBV12-3/TRBV12-4|TRBJ1-5|-|-
CAVGVYSNQPQHF
TGTGCCGTTGGAGTATATAGCAATCAGCCCCAGCATTTT
>TRBV6-2/TRBV6-3|TRBJ2-3|-|-
CASSPLKGGPSIYPDTQYF
TGTGCCAGCAGTCCCCTCAAGGGGGGGCCTTCAATTTATCCAGATACGCAGTATTTT
>TRBV14|TRBJ1-4|TRBD1|few
CASSQWPGGMTNEKLFF
TGTGCCAGCAGCCAGTGGCCAGGGGGCATGACTAATGAAAAACTGTTTTTT
>TRBV7-8|TRBJ1-1|-|many
CASSLGLRGLNTEAFF
TGTGCCAGCAGCTTAGGTCTTAGGGGATTGAACACTGAAGCTTTCTTT
>TRBV6-5|TRBJ1-1|-|-
CASSYSTGGFRTENTEAFF
TGTGCCAGCAGTTACTCCACCGGCGGTTTTAGGACAGAGAACACTGAAGCTTTCTTT
>TRBV14|TRBJ2-7|-|once
CASSQDPSRTTSYEQYF
TGTGCCAGCAGCCAAGATCCCAGTCGGACAACTTCCTACGAGCAGTACTTC
>TRBV14|TRBJ1-4|-|few
CASSTSPFATNEKLFF
TGTGCCAGCAGCACTTCACCCTTTGCAACTAATGAAAAACTGTTTTTT
>TRBV2|TRBJ2-3|-|few
CASSVGVRTDTQYF
TGTGCCAGCAGTGTGGGGGTTCGCACAGATACGCAGTATTTT
>TRBV7-9|TRBJ2-1|TRBD2|-
CASSPAGGFYNEQFF
TGTGCCAGCAGTCCAGCGGGGGGTTTTTACAATGAGCAGTTCTTC
>TRBV7-8|TRBJ1-6|TRBD1|many
CASSLYTSRGLNSPLHF
TGTGCCAGCAGCTTATATACATCTAGGGGGCTTAATTCACCCCTCCACTTT
>TRBV7-2|TRBJ2-2|TRBD2|few
CASSLAGGDGELFF
TGTGCCAGCAGCTTAGCGGGAGGGGACGGGGAGCTGTTTTTT
>TRBV5-1|TRBJ1-2|-|few
CASSMNTGRDGYTF
TGCGCCAGCAGCATGAATACAGGGAGAGATGGCTACACCTTC
>TRBV28|TRBJ1-6|-|few
CASSLPGAGGYSPLHF
TGTGCCAGCAGTTTACCGGGGGCGGGGGGATATTCACCCCTCCACTTT
>TRBV7-9|TRBJ1-1|-|-
CASSSPTGESSFRLEAFF
TGTGCCAGCAGCTCGCCGACAGGCGAGAGTTCCTTTCGGCTTGAAGCTTTCTTT
>TRBV7-8|TRBJ2-5|TRBD1|few
CASSLGDSQETQYF
TGTGCCAGCAGCTTAGGGGACAGCCAAGAGACCCAGTACTTC
>TRBV7-6|TRBJ2-1|-|-
CASSAAGFSSYNEQFF
TGTGCCAGCAGCGCCGCTGGATTTAGCTCCTACAATGAGCAGTTCTTC
>TRBV6-5|TRBJ1-2|-|-
CASSIDRREYGYTF
TGTGCCAGCAGTATCGACAGGAGAGAATATGGCTACACCTTC
>TRBV5-1|TRBJ2-1|TRBD2|-
CASSSRLARRSYNEQFF
TGCGCCAGCAGCTCGCGACTAGCTCGAAGGTCCTACAATGAGCAGTTCTTC
>TRBV7-9|TRBJ2-1|-|-
CASRTAAFFDEQFF
TGTGCCAGCAGAACAGCAGCATTTTTCGATGAGCAGTTCTTC
>TRBV19|TRBJ1-5|-|few
CASSMGIQPQHF
TGTGCCAGTAGTATGGGGATACAGCCCCAGCATTTT
>TRBV12-3/TRBV12-4|TRBJ1-1|TRBD1|few
CASSFSGGTEAFF
TGTGCCAGCAGTTTTTCAGGGGGCACTGAAGCTTTCTTT
>TRBV4-1|TRBJ1-1|TRBD1|few
CASSPGTGGLNTEAFF
TGCGCCAGCAGCCCTGGGACAGGGGGTTTGAACACTGAAGCTTTCTTT
>TRBV28|TRBJ1-2|TRBD1|-
CASSFTATGGLYGYTF
TGTGCCAGCAGTTTCACCGCGACAGGGGGCCTCTATGGCTACACCTTC
>TRBV7-8|TRBJ1-1|-|few
CASSLRLGGTEAFF
TGTGCCAGCAGCTTGAGGCTAGGGGGCACTGAAGCTTTCTTT
>TRBV27|TRBJ2-1|-|-
CASSLSQVLSYNEQFF
TGTGCCAGCAGTTTATCGCAGGTCCTCTCCTACAATGAGCAGTTCTTC
>TRBV7-8|TRBJ2-7|-|-
CASSLGGGFYEQYF
TGTGCCAGCAGCTTGGGGGGAGGCTTCTACGAGCAGTACTTC
>TRBV20-1|TRBJ2-5|-|-
CSARDTRPLETQYF
TGCAGTGCTAGAGATACTCGGCCCCTGGAGACCCAGTACTTC
>TRBV7-3|TRBJ2-1|-|-
CASSPKGGSSYNEQFF
TGTGCCAGCAGCCCAAAGGGGGGGAGCTCCTACAATGAGCAGTTCTTC
>TRBV20-1|TRBJ2-1|-|-
CSHHDGTEYNEQFF
TGCAGCCACCACGACGGGACCGAGTACAATGAGCAGTTCTTC
>TRBV7-6|TRBJ1-4|-|-
CASSTPGGATNEKLFF
TGTGCCAGCAGCACGCCGGGGGGGGCAACTAATGAAAAACTGTTTTTT
>TRBV3-1|TRBJ2-1|-|-
CASSQGGGAVYNEQFF
TGTGCCAGCAGCCAAGGTGGAGGGGCCGTCTACAATGAGCAGTTCTTC
>TRBV10-3|TRBJ2-7|TRBD2|once
CAISEGGWSGLAGYEQYF
TGTGCCATCAGTGAAGGAGGGTGGTCCGGACTAGCGGGCTACGAGCAGTACTTC
>TRBV6-1|TRBJ2-7|TRBD1|-
CASSPRGDRGGEQYF
TGTGCCAGCAGTCCTAGAGGGGACAGGGGAGGCGAGCAGTACTTC
>TRBV6-2/TRBV6-3|TRBJ1-6|-|-
CARSSLRRLDSPLHF
TGTGCCCGCAGTTCTCTGCGGAGGTTGGATTCACCCCTCCACTTT
>TRBV28|TRBJ2-7|-|few
CASSFTGRFPLEQYF
TGTGCCAGCAGTTTCACAGGGAGGTTTCCCCTCGAGCAGTACTTC
>TRBV12-3/TRBV12-4|TRBJ1-5|-|few
CASSLGHFSNQPQHF
TGTGCCAGCAGTCTGGGACACTTTAGCAATCAGCCCCAGCATTTT
>TRBV29-1|TRBJ1-2|TRBD1|few
CSVEELGQNYGYTF
TGCAGCGTTGAAGAGCTGGGACAGAACTATGGCTACACCTTC
>TRBV7-6|TRBJ1-1|-|few
CASSLTRQLQNTEAFF
TGTGCCAGCAGCTTAACCCGACAGCTACAGAACACTGAAGCTTTCTTT
>TRBV12-3/TRBV12-4|TRBJ2-1|TRBD2|-
CASIVAGGPYNEQFF
TGTGCCAGCATCGTAGCGGGGGGTCCCTACAATGAGCAGTTCTTC